Below, 32 T cell receptor beta chains from the same sample are listed, as sequenced in a study of blood T cell repertoires in COVID-19. Some clones are missing from TCRdb's copy, which holds only in-frame ones; the method was immunoSEQ multiplex PCR. The sample has hundreds of thousands of clones, around 90% seen once. The material sequenced was peripheral blood. The source is a woman in her forties with COVID-19, enrolled during active disease.

The V and J genes are TRBV28 and TRBJ1-6, with a tentative D call TRBD1 (5 bases). From germline, CDR1 is MDHEN and CDR2 SYDVKM. The CDR3 is 15 amino acids. The ends were cut back, 7 bases at V and 5 bases at J, with 15 bases in the middle. As DNA, the CDR3 is TGTGCCAGCATTCCCCCGGGGGGGAATAATTCACCCCTCCACTTT. Translated, it gives CASIPPGGNNSPLHF.

The chain joins TRBV28 to TRBJ2-7; maybe TRBD2 (6 bases). Trimming left V 5 bases short and J 2 bases short, with 16 bases between. The CDR3 has 15 amino acids. Germline CDR1 is MDHEN and CDR2 is SYDVKM. CDR3 DNA sequence: TGTGCCAGCAGTCTTTCGGGACTCCAGACCTACGAGCAGTACTTC. It codes for CASSLSGLQTYEQYF.

The chain employs TRBV15 and TRBJ2-1; D gene uncertain. Per the germline V gene, CDR1 is LNHNV and CDR2 is YYDKDF (reference sequence). This CDR3 spans 15 amino acids. The V and J ends lost 4 bases and 0 bases respectively, with 10 bases between them. The CDR3, as DNA: TGTGCCACCAGCACAGACGAACTCTCCTACAATGAGCAGTTCTTC. It specifies CATSTDELSYNEQFF.

This chain connects TRBV2 to TRBJ1-2; 7 nucleotides line up with TRBD1. CDR3 size: 15 residues. With V trimmed by 3 bases and J by 6 bases, 10 bases remained unmatched. Germline CDR1 reads SNHLY; CDR2 reads FYNNEI. The CDR3 DNA sequence: TGTGCCAGCAGTGAGTTGGACAGGCGGGGCCATGGCTACACCTTC. It encodes CASSELDRRGHGYTF.

This chain connects TRBV5-1 to TRBJ1-4, with D tentatively TRBD1 (6 bases). With 4 bases removed from V and 0 bases from J, the gap between germline ends came to 10 bases. There are 15 residues in the CDR3. Germline CDR1 and CDR2: SGHRS and YFSETQ. CDR3 bases: TGCGCCAGCAGCGGCAGGGGCCCAACTAATGAAAAACTGTTTTTT. This translates into CASSGRGPTNEKLFF.

The chain recombines TRBV5-1 with TRBJ2-5; 12 nucleotides match TRBD2. After removal of 3 bases from V and 0 bases from J, the junction contained 6 bases not matched to a gene. This CDR3 is 17 amino acids long. Germline CDR1 and CDR2: SGHRS and YFSETQ. DNA of the CDR3: TGCGCCAGCAGCTACGGACTAGCGGGGATGTACCAAGAGACCCAGTACTTC. Translating it yields CASSYGLAGMYQETQYF.

The V call is TRBV7-6, the J call TRBJ1-3; weak D call: TRBD1 (6 bases). Per germline, CDR1 SGHVS and CDR2 FNYEAQ. Trimming pared 1 base from V and 0 bases from J, leaving 10 bases between. The CDR3 spans 16 residues. CDR3 DNA: TGTGCCAGCAGCTTAGGGACAGACGCCTCTGGAAACACCATATATTTT. Residues: CASSLGTDASGNTIYF.

This chain joins TRBV18 and TRBJ2-3; no definite D call. CDR3 length: 13 amino acids. The V end was cut by 7 bases, the J end by 1 base, with 9 bases between. The germline V gene has CDR1 KGHSH and CDR2 LQKENI. The chain's CDR3 is CASFSGGTDTQYF. The DNA of the CDR3 is TGTGCCAGCTTTAGTGGAGGCACAGATACGCAGTATTTT.

Written as DNA, the CDR3 is TGTGCCACCAGTGATGGGACAGAAGAGACCCAGTACTTC. It is translated as CATSDGTEETQYF. The rearrangement joins TRBV24-1 to TRBJ2-5; TRBD1 aligns across 7 bases. Germline lookup yields CDR1 KGHDR and CDR2 SFDVKD. The CDR3 is 13 amino acids. The V segment lost 3 bases and the J segment 3 bases; nucleotides outside the gene matches: 0.

The chain combines TRBV11-3 with TRBJ2-2; tentative D call: TRBD1 (6 bases). In germline, CDR1 is SGHNT, CDR2 YENEEA. Trimming cost V 8 bases and J 5 bases, with 18 bases left between them. The CDR3 has 15 amino acids. This chain's CDR3 is CASGSSRGITGELFF. In DNA, the CDR3 is TGTGCCAGCGGCTCTAGCAGGGGTATTACCGGGGAGCTGTTTTTT.

The chain has TRBV28 and TRBJ2-5; 12 nucleotides align to TRBD1. CDR1 and CDR2 from the germline V gene are MDHEN and SYDVKM. The CDR3 sequence is 16 residues long. V shed 8 bases, J shed 5 bases, and the junction held 12 bases outside the gene matches. The CDR3 is CASGPIGTGGEETQYF. CDR3 in DNA: TGTGCCAGCGGCCCGATCGGGACAGGGGGCGAGGAGACCCAGTACTTC.

V and J are TRBV10-3 and TRBJ2-7; D is perhaps TRBD1 (6 bases). Per germline, CDR1 ENHRY and CDR2 SYGVKD. Trimming shortened V by 4 bases and J by 3 bases, and 7 bases separated the two germline ends. CDR3 length equals 12 residues. CDR3 protein: CAISGGGYEQYF. In nucleotides, the CDR3 is TGTGCCATCAGTGGAGGGGGCTACGAGCAGTACTTC.

This rearrangement joins TRBV19 to TRBJ1-5; TRBD1 matches 8 bases. V dropped 7 bases and J dropped 6; count of bases not matched to a gene: 11. The germline gives CDR1 LNHDA, CDR2 SQIVND (reference sequence). The CDR3 length is 15 residues. CDR3 in DNA: TGTGCCAGTATCGGCCGCACAGGGGGAGGTCAGCCCCAGCATTTT. Its translation is CASIGRTGGGQPQHF.

This clone turned up a few times. The CDR3 region is CSASPNRGRGTEAFF. The CDR3 region has the DNA TGCAGTGCTAGTCCAAACAGGGGGAGAGGCACTGAAGCTTTCTTT. The chain combines TRBV20-1 with TRBJ1-1; TRBD1 matches 8 bases. The V segment lost 3 bases and the J segment 4 bases; nucleotides outside the gene matches: 10. The CDR3 is 15 residues long. Germline CDR1 and CDR2: DFQATT and SNEGSKA (reference sequence).

The V gene is TRBV24-1, the J gene TRBJ2-1; 15 nucleotides align to TRBD2. With 3 bases clipped from V and 7 bases from J, the junction kept 6 bases outside the gene matches. This CDR3 spans 17 amino acids. Germline V CDR1 and CDR2: KGHDR, SFDVKD. Written as DNA, the CDR3 is TGTGCCACCAGTGATCCCGGGACTAGCGGGGGGAGGAATGAGCAGTTCTTC. Residues: CATSDPGTSGGRNEQFF.

The chain joins TRBV6-2 or TRBV6-3 to TRBJ1-2; no reliable D call. The CDR3 totals 14 residues. V was cut by 2 bases and J by 0 bases, with 7 bases left in between. Germline V CDR1 and CDR2: MNHEY, SVGEGT. The CDR3 spells CASSYPGANYGYTF. CDR3 sequence (DNA): TGTGCCAGCAGTTACCCGGGAGCTAACTATGGCTACACCTTC.

This rearrangement joins TRBV5-6 to TRBJ2-5; a weak D match, TRBD2 (6 bases). The germline V and J ends were trimmed by 2 bases and 4 bases, with 12 bases remaining between them. Germline V CDR1 and CDR2: SGHDT, YYEEEE. The CDR3 spans 14 residues. The CDR3 protein is CASSLGTPRETQYF. The CDR3 DNA is TGTGCCAGCAGCTTAGGGACTCCTCGAGAGACCCAGTACTTC.

The rearrangement links TRBV7-9 to TRBJ1-2; 8 nucleotides align to TRBD1. CDR3 length equals 14 residues. Germline lookup yields CDR1 SEHNR and CDR2 FQNEAQ (reference sequence). V was clipped by 5 bases and J by 0 bases; unmatched bases: 2. This chain's CDR3 is CASSTGGPNYGYTF. In DNA, the CDR3 is TGTGCCAGCAGCACAGGGGGTCCTAACTATGGCTACACCTTC.

This rearrangement joins TRBV7-3 to TRBJ2-3; D not resolved. Germline V gene sequence: CDR1 SGHTA, CDR2 FQGTGA. V dropped 5 bases and J dropped 3 bases, with 9 bases sitting between them. This CDR3 spans 13 amino acids. In DNA, the CDR3 is TGTGCCAGCAGCCCCGGAGCAACAGATACGCAGTATTTT. Protein product: CASSPGATDTQYF.

CDR3 sequence: CASSLLGGAANEKLFF. The CDR3 DNA follows: TGTGCCAGCAGTTTATTGGGGGGGGCAGCTAATGAAAAACTGTTTTTT. The chain joins TRBV28 to TRBJ1-4; tentatively, D is TRBD1 (6 bases). The CDR3 totals 16 residues. Trimming took off 1 base at V and 3 bases at J, with 12 bases between the two ends. Germline-derived CDR1 and CDR2 are MDHEN and SYDVKM.

This sequence joins TRBV5-1 and TRBJ1-5, with 10 bases that match TRBD1. CDR1 SGHRS and CDR2 YFSETQ come from the germline V gene. This CDR3 contains 16 residues. Trimming at V came to 0 bases and at J to 6 bases, leaving 6 bases not matched to a gene. CDR3 protein: CASSLAGTGAGQPQHF. Written as DNA, the CDR3 is TGCGCCAGCAGCTTGGCAGGGACAGGGGCTGGTCAGCCCCAGCATTTT.

This sequence joins TRBV3-1 (or the pseudogene TRBV3-2) and TRBJ2-3; maybe TRBD2 (6 bases). This CDR3 contains 14 residues. Trimming removed 3 bases from V and 6 bases from J, with 13 bases in between. Germline CDR1 reads LGHDT; CDR2 reads YNNKEL (reference sequence). The CDR3 nucleotides read TGTGCCAGCAGCCAGGGGTTAGCGGTCGATACGCAGTATTTT. Encoded protein: CASSQGLAVDTQYF.

This clone was observed once. The V gene is TRBV18, the J gene TRBJ2-7, with D unclear. Trimming shortened V by 3 bases and J by 5 bases, and 11 bases separated the two germline ends. The germline V gene has CDR1 KGHSH and CDR2 LQKENI. This CDR3 region has 13 residues. The CDR3 here is CASSPILLNEQYF. The DNA of the CDR3 is TGTGCCAGCTCACCGATTTTACTTAACGAGCAGTACTTC. Looking up the rest from reference TRBV18 and TRBJ2-7 gives the full variable domain: NAGVMQNPRHLVRRRGQEARLRCSPMKGHSHVYWYRQLPEEGLKFMVYLQKENIIDESGMPKERFSAEFPKEGPSILRIQQVVRGDSAAYFCASSPILLNEQYFGPGTRLTVT.

The chain is built from TRBV28 and TRBJ2-3, with TRBD2 as a possible D gene (7 bases). With 6 bases removed from V and 0 bases from J, the gap between germline ends came to 31 bases. In germline, CDR1 is MDHEN, CDR2 SYDVKM. The CDR3 is made up of 21 amino acids. The CDR3, as DNA: TGTGCCAGCAGCGAATTGGGGGGCAGCGGGAAGCTGGTTGAAAGCACAGATACGCAGTATTTT. It specifies CASSELGGSGKLVESTDTQYF.

The V gene is TRBV10-2, the J gene TRBJ2-2, with D possibly being TRBD2 (5 bases). Trimming pared 6 bases from V and 2 bases from J, leaving 10 bases between. Per the germline V gene, CDR1 is WSHSY and CDR2 is SAAADI. The CDR3 is 14 amino acids. The CDR3 bases are TGCGCCAGCAGGGACTTTTCTAACACCGGGGAGCTGTTTTTT. Its translation is CASRDFSNTGELFF.

This rearrangement joins TRBV23-1 to TRBJ1-2; no definite D call. TRBV23-1 counts as an open reading frame of uncertain function. The CDR3 totals 13 residues. V gave up 0 bases and J gave up 4 bases, with 6 bases separating them. This CDR3 is CASSQSLVYGYTF. In nucleotides, the CDR3 is TGCGCCAGCAGTCAATCACTTGTCTATGGCTACACCTTC.

The V and J genes are TRBV7-2 and TRBJ2-7, with 11 nucleotides matching TRBD2. Germline V gene lookup returns CDR1 SGHTA and CDR2 FQGNSA. V shed 3 bases and J 3 bases; nucleotides not matched to a gene: 4. The CDR3 contains 15 residues. The CDR3 loop is CASSLLLAGVYEQYF. The CDR3 coding sequence is TGTGCCAGCAGCTTGCTACTAGCGGGAGTCTACGAGCAGTACTTC. Looking up the rest from reference TRBV7-2 and TRBJ2-7 gives the full variable domain: GAGVSQSPSNKVTEKGKDVELRCDPISGHTALYWYRQSLGQGLEFLIYFQGNSAPDKSGLPSDRFSAERTGGSVSTLTIQRTQQEDSAVYLCASSLLLAGVYEQYFGPGTRLTVT.

This chain links TRBV6-5 with TRBJ2-7; the match to TRBD2 covers 7 bases. V was pared by 6 bases and J by 5 bases, with 10 bases of the junction left unmatched. This CDR3 contains 14 residues. From germline, CDR1 is MNHEY and CDR2 SVGAGI. CDR3: CASRTSGAMDEQYF. The CDR3 DNA follows: TGTGCCAGCAGAACAAGCGGGGCGATGGACGAGCAGTACTTC.

The V call is TRBV29-1, the J call TRBJ2-3; D may be TRBD2 (6 bases). V shed 8 bases and J shed 0 bases, with 9 bases lying between them. Germline CDR1 and CDR2: SQVTM and ANQGSEA. There are 12 residues in the CDR3. CDR3 nucleotide sequence: TGCAGCCATAGCGGCAGCACAGATACGCAGTATTTT. Residues: CSHSGSTDTQYF.

This clone showed up just a few times. The V gene is TRBV29-1, the J gene TRBJ1-1; D not resolved. The CDR3 loop spans 13 amino acids. V was cut by 7 bases and J by 2 bases, with 14 bases left in between. The germline V gene has CDR1 SQVTM and CDR2 ANQGSEA. The CDR3 DNA follows: TGCAGCGACGAGACCGGGGAAAACACTGAAGCTTTCTTT. Translated, it gives CSDETGENTEAFF.

The count of this clone is one. This chain joins TRBV5-8 and TRBJ2-5, with no clear D. There are 13 residues in the CDR3. V dropped 2 bases and J dropped 5 bases, with 10 bases sitting between them. From germline, CDR1 is SGHTS and CDR2 YDEGEE. CDR3 protein: CASSLVGRETQYF. In DNA, the CDR3 is TGTGCCAGCAGCTTAGTGGGCCGGGAGACCCAGTACTTC.

V usage is TRBV19 and J usage is TRBJ1-2; D unresolved. CDR1 and CDR2 (germline): LNHDA, SQIVND (reference sequence). This CDR3 spans 14 amino acids. The V gene lost 5 bases and the J gene lost 2 bases, with 12 bases spanning the gap. CDR3 nucleotides: TGTGCCAGTAGTGTAGCCGCGACAAACTATGGCTACACCTTC. Its translation: CASSVAATNYGYTF.